Listed below are T cell receptor beta chains from one sample, sequenced in a study of CD8 T cells in ankylosing spondylitis. Each CDR3 protein is one row after TCRdb ran MiXCR on the 5' RACE reads. The sample contains roughly 350,000 distinct CDR3 sequences, 6.5% to 10% of which appear only once. The source material was blood, either unsorted or a sorted T cell fraction (not recorded which). The source is a male donor with ankylosing spondylitis. Each CDR3 is given with its conserved first and last residue. The D gene is left open where the match is weak. Rows give clone size only sometimes, using once, few, many, or a class for an expanded clone.

V gene	clone size	J gene	D gene	CDR3 protein	CDR3 DNA
TRBV29-1	-	TRBJ2-7	-	CSVADGEQYF	TGCAGCGTCGCGGACGGCGAGCAGTACTTC
TRBV29-1	-	TRBJ1-2	-	CSVVIGPNYGYTF	TGCAGCGTTGTAATCGGTCCTAACTATGGCTACACCTTC
TRBV5-4	few	TRBJ2-7	TRBD2	CASSLMARSVGGRSFYEQYF	TGTGCCAGCAGCTTGATGGCGCGGAGTGTTGGCGGGAGGTCTTTCTACGAGCAGTACTTC
TRBV5-1	-	TRBJ2-6	-	CASSLLTRTGFAGANVLTF	TGCGCCAGCAGCTTGCTTACGCGCACAGGGTTCGCTGGGGCCAACGTCCTGACTTTC
TRBV12-3/TRBV12-4	-	TRBJ2-7	-	CASSNRFPYEQYF	TGTGCCAGCAGTAACAGGTTTCCCTACGAGCAGTACTTC
TRBV4-2	few	TRBJ2-7	TRBD1	CASSHPGQGALYEQYF	TGTGCCAGCAGCCATCCGGGACAGGGGGCTCTCTACGAGCAGTACTTC
TRBV4-2	-	TRBJ2-2	-	CASSQELLAQTGELFF	TGTGCCAGCAGCCAAGAATTATTAGCCCAGACCGGGGAGCTGTTTTTT
TRBV29-1	few	TRBJ2-7	TRBD1	CSVSRTGGGSYEQYF	TGCAGCGTTTCCCGGACAGGGGGCGGGTCCTACGAGCAGTACTTC
TRBV15	many	TRBJ2-1	TRBD2	CATSAGLAAYNEQFF	TGTGCCACCAGCGCGGGACTAGCAGCCTACAATGAGCAGTTCTTC
TRBV20-1	-	TRBJ2-7	-	CSARAFGAGVTYEQYF	TGCAGTGCTAGAGCATTCGGAGCGGGCGTTACCTACGAGCAGTACTTC
TRBV7-9	few	TRBJ2-5	-	CASSFSRTFQETQYF	TGTGCCAGCAGCTTCTCGCGAACATTCCAAGAGACCCAGTACTTC
TRBV2	-	TRBJ1-2	-	CASSHETRYGYTF	TGTGCCAGCAGCCATGAGACCCGCTATGGCTACACCTTC
TRBV20-1	few	TRBJ2-5	TRBD2	CSASLAGGPGLQETQYF	TGCAGTGCTTCCCTAGCGGGAGGGCCGGGGCTTCAAGAGACCCAGTACTTC
TRBV20-1	-	TRBJ1-5	-	CSARDPYRQSLRHSNQPQHF	TGCAGTGCTAGAGATCCCTACCGACAGTCACTGAGGCATAGCAATCAGCCCCAGCATTTT
TRBV12-3/TRBV12-4	many	TRBJ2-1	TRBD1	CASSPRTGRRNEQFF	TGTGCCAGCAGTCCCCGGACAGGGAGGCGGAATGAGCAGTTCTTC